This TCR beta chain was identified during a study of T cells in localized non-small cell lung cancer (TCRdb year 2020). Turning to the overall study: T cell repertoires of about 230 early-stage NSCLC patients were analyzed, with tumors being compared against uninvolved tumor-adjacent lungs. All 220 or so NSCLC patients in the cohort were treatment-naive and had localized lung tumors that were resected. Of the NSCLC patients, roughly 130 were male and around 99 were female, and the mean age was roughly 61 years. The investigation overall reported the following: A median of 57 of the top 100 tumor clones turned up in the paired uninvolved adjacent lung, and approximately 30 of those clones also ranked among the top 100 of that same adjacent lung. Uninvolved tumor-adjacent lung showed the highest T cell clonality, higher than tumor, which suggests more focused antigenic responses in the uninvolved tumor-adjacent lung. Because multi-region tumor sequencing was not done, intratumor heterogeneity could not be ruled out. Higher T cell density in blood was associated with longer overall survival, whereas higher clonality in adjacent lung was associated with shorter survival. Because the study design was exploratory, TCR variables were selected using unadjusted p-values without false-discovery rate correction.

Worth noting for this clone: Its antigen is still unknown. Base quality data are lacking; no much larger clone is found one base away.

At diagnosis, peripheral blood, uninvolved tumor-adjacent lung and tumor were collected and were preserved as a mix of fresh-frozen and FFPE material. For TCR repertoire profiling, the blood samples were analyzed as peripheral blood mononuclear cells. Measured from the cysteine to the phenylalanine, the CDR3 is 13 residues long. The read is trimmed to its CDR3 DNA, 39 bases read in frame from base 1. Per the germline V gene, MGHRA is the CDR1 and YSYEKL is the CDR2. Between the V and J ends, shortened by 2 bases and 1 base respectively, the junction contains 6 bases. TCR beta CDR3 regions were sequenced from DNA using the immunoSEQ Assay. The original methods were these. To compute T cell density, TCR beta template counts were normalized to usable DNA, which was estimated by amplifying housekeeping genes. Richness was estimated with the preseqR package, extrapolating to 400,000 templates for PBMC samples and 120,000 templates for tissue samples. Clonality was calculated as one minus Pielou's evenness. Tissue-enriched TCRs were identified by differential abundance testing using productive amino-acid clonotypes, minimum total count 5 and alpha 0.1. The Jaccard Index and the Morisita Overlap Index were used to quantify repertoire overlap between compartments. GLIPH grouped TCR beta CDR3s together with public tetramer-defined viral CDR3s, and a viral motif had to include at least three viral sequences and show V-gene enrichment. In its TCRdb copy, this immuneACCESS table keeps in-frame sequences only and misses some clones. Where compared with another copy, unresolved V genes explain less than half of these, and the others have no known cause. V and J calls and clone size are as listed in that table; D and trimming were resolved from the DNA. The sample data list about 82,000 clones, and 80% of these were observed just once. The top ten hold 15% to 20% of the sample.

The sequence is built from TRBV4-1 and TRBJ2-7, and the D gene may be TRBD1, 6 bases matching. The sample in question was PBMCs, obtained before any cancer treatment. This clonotype originated in a man aged 35 to 70 with stage II squamous cell lung carcinoma. In nucleotide form, the sequence is TGCGCCAGCAGCCAAACAGGGTCCTACGAGCAGTACTTC. Translated, it reads CASSQTGSYEQYF.